This is a list of T cell receptor beta chains from one sample in a study of blood T cells in healthy people across ages. TCRdb fed the 5' RACE reads into MiXCR, producing one record per CDR3 protein. The repertoire holds approximately 1,100,000 distinct CDR3 sequences, with under 45% as singletons. Sequenced: blood. These receptors came from a woman aged 60-70 years in good health. CDR3s include the opening cysteine and the closing phenylalanine or tryptophan. A D gene is named only where the DNA matches it firmly. The listing skips clone size in some rows; elsewhere it reads once, few, many or a size class.

clone size,V gene,D gene,J gene,CDR3 DNA,CDR3 protein
many,TRBV27,TRBD1,TRBJ2-7,TGTGCCAGCAGTTTAGTCCCCGACAGGGTAGGCTTATGGCAGTACTTC,CASSLVPDRVGLWQYF
.,TRBV11-2,TRBD2,TRBJ2-7,TGTGCCAGCAGCTTTTTTGCGGGAGGATCCGAGCAGTACTTC,CASSFFAGGSEQYF
once,TRBV9,.,TRBJ2-7,TGTGCCAGCAGCGTAGAAGCCGGAACCCCTTCCTACGAGCAGTACTTC,CASSVEAGTPSYEQYF
few,TRBV12-3/TRBV12-4,TRBD1,TRBJ2-5,TGTGCCAGTGTCCAGGGGGTACAAGAGACCCAGTACTTC,CASVQGVQETQYF
few,TRBV29-1,.,TRBJ2-5,TGCAGCGTTCGGGCAAACCAAGAGACCCAGTACTTC,CSVRANQETQYF
.,TRBV5-6,.,TRBJ2-5,TGTGCCAGCAGCTTGCAGAATAGCGGTACTCAAGAGACCCAGTACTTC,CASSLQNSGTQETQYF
.,TRBV7-9,TRBD1,TRBJ1-1,TGTGCCAGCAGCAAACCGCTGACAGGGGACACTGAAGCTTTCTTT,CASSKPLTGDTEAFF
few,TRBV6-5,TRBD1,TRBJ2-1,TGTGCCAGCAGTCCTCCCGGGACAGGAACTGAGCAGTTCTTC,CASSPPGTGTEQFF
.,TRBV12-3/TRBV12-4,TRBD1,TRBJ1-3,TGTGCCAGCAGTCCGCGACAGGGGGCGAGCTCTGGAAACACCATATATTTT,CASSPRQGASSGNTIYF
few,TRBV9,.,TRBJ1-2,TGTGCCAGCAGCGTTGAGAACTATGGCTACACCTTC,CASSVENYGYTF
few,TRBV9,TRBD2,TRBJ2-1,TGTGCCAGCAGAACTACTAGCGGGGGGTTGGATGAGCAGTTCTTC,CASRTTSGGLDEQFF
.,TRBV6-5,.,TRBJ1-4,TGTGCCAGCAGTTACTCAGTGGGGATCGCTAATGAAAAACTGTTTTTT,CASSYSVGIANEKLFF
few,TRBV29-1,TRBD2,TRBJ2-5,TGCAGCGTCGAAGGGAGGGAACAAGAGACCCAGTACTTC,CSVEGREQETQYF
.,TRBV28,.,TRBJ1-1,TGTGCCAGCGGGGACAACATGAACACTGAAGCTTTCTTT,CASGDNMNTEAFF
many,TRBV27,.,TRBJ2-3,TGTGCCAGCAGTTTATCGAGCCCAGATACGCAGTATTTT,CASSLSSPDTQYF
few,TRBV12-3/TRBV12-4,.,TRBJ2-3,TGTGCCAGCAGTTTAGCTGGCAGGGGTACGCAGTATTTT,CASSLAGRGTQYF
.,TRBV27,.,TRBJ2-7,TGTGCCAGCAGCCCGGGGGTGTTCACATTGGAAACAGGGTACGAGCAGTACTTC,CASSPGVFTLETGYEQYF
.,TRBV7-3,.,TRBJ2-2,TGTGCCAGCAGCTTAGGGCAGGGAGGAATCGGGGAGCTGTTTTTT,CASSLGQGGIGELFF
.,TRBV2,.,TRBJ2-1,TGTGCCAGCAGTGCAAGCGGCCAATACAATGAGCAGTTCTTC,CASSASGQYNEQFF
.,TRBV5-6,.,TRBJ2-1,TGTGCCAGCAGCTTTGGCGGGACGGGCTACAATGAGCAGTTCTTC,CASSFGGTGYNEQFF
.,TRBV10-3,.,TRBJ2-7,TGTGCCACAAAGGGGGAACAGGGTGGGGTCCACGAGCAGTACTTC,CATKGEQGGVHEQYF
.,TRBV10-3,.,TRBJ2-3,TGTGCCATCAGTGGCCGCGTGGAGGGGTCAGATACGCAGTATTTT,CAISGRVEGSDTQYF